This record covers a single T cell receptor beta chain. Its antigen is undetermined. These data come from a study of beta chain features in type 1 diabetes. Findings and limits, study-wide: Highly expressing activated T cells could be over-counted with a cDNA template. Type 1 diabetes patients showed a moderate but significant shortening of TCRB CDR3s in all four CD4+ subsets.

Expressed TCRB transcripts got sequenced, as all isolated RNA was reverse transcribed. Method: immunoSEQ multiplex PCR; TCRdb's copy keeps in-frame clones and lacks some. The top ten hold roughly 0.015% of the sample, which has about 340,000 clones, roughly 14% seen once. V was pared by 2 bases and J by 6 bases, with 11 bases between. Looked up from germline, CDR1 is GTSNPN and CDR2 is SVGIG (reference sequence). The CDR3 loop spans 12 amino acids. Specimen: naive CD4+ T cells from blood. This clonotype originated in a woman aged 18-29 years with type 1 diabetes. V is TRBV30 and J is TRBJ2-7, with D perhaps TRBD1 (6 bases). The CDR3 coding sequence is TGTGCCTGGAGTCGGACAGAGGTCGAGCAGTACTTC. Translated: CAWSRTEVEQYF.